Listed below are T cell receptor beta chains from one sample, sequenced in a study of blood T cell repertoires in COVID-19. Measured with immunoSEQ multiplex PCR; TCRdb has only the in-frame clones, and not every one. This sample has 310,000 or so clones, with about 83% found just once. Source material: PBMCs or T cells enriched from blood (not recorded which). The receptors derive from a woman in her 40s who had recovered from COVID-19. The CDR3 runs from the conserved cysteine through the conserved F or W. The D gene is left open where the match is weak. The listing skips clone size in some rows; elsewhere it reads once, few, many or a size class.

j_gene: TRBJ2-2
v_gene: TRBV7-3
d_gene: TRBD1
abundance: -
CDR3nt: TGTGCCAGCAGCTTAAACTCGGACAGGGGAGGTACCGGGGAGCTGTTTTTT
CDR3aa: CASSLNSDRGGTGELFF

j_gene: TRBJ2-1
v_gene: TRBV5-1
d_gene: TRBD2
abundance: -
CDR3nt: TGCGCCAGCCACGGACTAGCGGGAGAACCGGGTGAGCAGTTCTTC
CDR3aa: CASHGLAGEPGEQFF

j_gene: TRBJ2-5
v_gene: TRBV4-1
d_gene: TRBD2
abundance: -
CDR3nt: TGCGCCAGCAGCCAAGAACGGTCGGGAGGGCACGAGACCCAGTACTTC
CDR3aa: CASSQERSGGHETQYF

j_gene: TRBJ1-1
v_gene: TRBV27
d_gene: TRBD1
abundance: -
CDR3nt: TGTGCCAGCAGTACCCTGACAGGGTTCACTGAAGCTTTCTTT
CDR3aa: CASSTLTGFTEAFF

j_gene: TRBJ2-7
v_gene: TRBV14
d_gene: -
abundance: -
CDR3nt: TGTGCCAGCAGCCACACGGGGTACGAGCAGTACTTC
CDR3aa: CASSHTGYEQYF

j_gene: TRBJ2-7
v_gene: TRBV7-2
d_gene: -
abundance: -
CDR3nt: TGTGCCAGCAGTAAACGACGGGGCTACGAGCAGTACTTC
CDR3aa: CASSKRRGYEQYF

j_gene: TRBJ2-4
v_gene: TRBV3-1/TRBV3-2
d_gene: -
abundance: -
CDR3nt: TGTGCCAGCAGCCCCCAAGGCAGAGGAAACATTCAGTACTTC
CDR3aa: CASSPQGRGNIQYF

j_gene: TRBJ1-3
v_gene: TRBV5-6
d_gene: TRBD1
abundance: -
CDR3nt: TGTGCCAGCAGTTTAGCTCCCGGGACAGGCTCTGGAAACACCATATATTTT
CDR3aa: CASSLAPGTGSGNTIYF

j_gene: TRBJ2-1
v_gene: TRBV7-2
d_gene: -
abundance: once
CDR3nt: TGTGCCAGCAGCTTAGTCGTTGTGAATGAGCAGTTCTTC
CDR3aa: CASSLVVVNEQFF

j_gene: TRBJ1-5
v_gene: TRBV7-9
d_gene: -
abundance: -
CDR3nt: TGTGCCAGCAGCCCCACGGGTCAGAGCAATCAGCCCCAGCATTTT
CDR3aa: CASSPTGQSNQPQHF